The source of this TCR beta chain is a study of T cell clonotyping in hematopoietic cell transplantation. Sequenced by immunoSEQ multiplex PCR; TCRdb stores in-frame clones only, minus some. The sample records about 7,200 clones, around nine tenths being singletons. Details on this clone: Its antigen is not identified.

The CDR3 length is 15 residues. The ends were cut back, 4 bases at V and 2 bases at J, with 14 bases in the middle. The V gene's germline CDR1 is SGHAT and CDR2 FQNNGV. Study-level points and caveats: Cells were unsorted, so CD4 and CD8 contributions were not separated.

This sequence was found in a female patient in her forties or fifties who had an allogeneic stem cell transplant from an unrelated donor, so the T cells may come from the graft donor. Some clones in this sample may be carry-over from other donors' samples. This chain uses TRBV11-2 with TRBJ1-1; D might be TRBD1 (5 bases). The source was PBMCs, collected 30 days after allogeneic stem cell transplant. The CDR3 protein is CASSSSLGGNTEAFF. CDR3 nucleotides: TGTGCCAGCAGCTCCTCCCTGGGGGGAAACACTGAAGCTTTCTTT.